A single TCR beta chain is shown here with its context. What it binds is unknown. CDR1 and CDR2 from the germline V gene are LNHNV and YYDKDF (reference sequence). There are 13 residues in the CDR3. Trimming took 8 bases from V and 6 from J; bases not matched to a gene: 5. The primer mix had 60 Vbeta and 13 Jbeta primers. Data came from immunoSEQ multiplex PCR; TCRdb stores just in-frame clones and leaves some out. The sample has approximately 220,000 clones, 76% seen once. This specimen comes from a study of cytomegalovirus exposure and HLA in healthy donors. Study-level findings and limits: TCR beta sequences reportedly predicted the HLA-A and HLA-B alleles of most subjects accurately. Highly shared variants forming one cluster were likely a sequencing artifact.

Material for sequencing was PBMCs. The V and J genes are TRBV15 and TRBJ2-1; 9 nucleotides align to TRBD2. This receptor was obtained from a man between 18 and 29 years old in good health and CMV-seronegative. DNA of the CDR3: TGTGCCACCGGGATAGCGGGAGCCAATGAGCAGTTCTTC. It yields the protein CATGIAGANEQFF.